The 27 T cell receptor beta chains in this list originate from one sample, sequenced in a study of blood T cell repertoires in COVID-19. Clones were read by immunoSEQ multiplex PCR, and TCRdb kept only the in-frame ones, dropping some. The sample gives about 150,000 clones, around 86% of which show up once; around 3.3% is in the top ten. The sample consisted of peripheral blood. These receptors were obtained from a man between 65 and 85 years old with acute or convalescent COVID-19.

The rearrangement links TRBV9 to TRBJ2-7; 8 bases fit TRBD1. There are 14 residues in the CDR3. Per germline, CDR1 SGDLS and CDR2 YYNGEE. V shed 4 bases, J shed 1 base, and the junction held 4 bases outside the gene matches. CDR3 sequence reads: CASSPRTGSYEQYF. The CDR3 region has the DNA TGTGCCAGCAGCCCCAGGACAGGGTCCTACGAGCAGTACTTC.

A single count supports this clone. The rearrangement uses TRBV29-1 and TRBJ2-5; the D gene is possibly TRBD1 (5 bases). This CDR3 spans 12 amino acids. V gave up 4 bases and J gave up 5 bases, with 11 bases separating them. The V gene's germline CDR1 is SQVTM and CDR2 ANQGSEA. The CDR3 DNA is TGCAGCGTTGTTGCAGGGATGGAGACCCAGTACTTC. Translating it yields CSVVAGMETQYF.

This chain connects TRBV5-8 to TRBJ2-2; D remains ambiguous. This CDR3 is built from 14 residues. Trimming shortened V by 1 base and J by 1 base, and 5 bases separated the two germline ends. From germline, CDR1 is SGHTS and CDR2 YDEGEE. CDR3 residues: CASSLHRNTGELFF. CDR3 DNA: TGTGCCAGCAGCTTGCACAGGAACACCGGGGAGCTGTTTTTT.

This clone was counted only a few times. The chain uses TRBV5-1 and TRBJ1-5; maybe TRBD1 (6 bases). The V end was cut by 4 bases, the J end by 0 bases, with 11 bases between. This CDR3 is 15 amino acids long. Per germline, CDR1 SGHRS and CDR2 YFSETQ. The CDR3 reads CASSPGHLSNQPQHF. CDR3 DNA: TGCGCCAGCAGCCCGGGACACCTTAGCAATCAGCCCCAGCATTTT.

The rearrangement links TRBV9 to TRBJ2-5, with D possibly matching TRBD1 (5 bases). CDR3 length: 16 amino acids. Trimming left V 5 bases short and J 2 bases short, with 19 bases between. The germline V gene has CDR1 SGDLS and CDR2 YYNGEE. The CDR3 nucleotides read TGTGCCAGCAGTCGCTGGGGCTCCCCAGGGCAAGAGACCCAGTACTTC. Translation: CASSRWGSPGQETQYF.

This clone occurred once. The V and J genes are TRBV4-1 and TRBJ2-7; D unresolved. Germline CDR1 is MGHRA and CDR2 is YSYEKL. This CDR3 region has 15 residues. V lost 0 bases, J lost 0 bases, and 9 bases lay in between. The CDR3 DNA reads TGCGCCAGCAGCCAAGAATCATTGAGCTCCTACGAGCAGTACTTC. The encoded protein is CASSQESLSSYEQYF.

The chain recombines TRBV5-1 with TRBJ2-1; D is possibly TRBD2 (5 bases). The CDR3 covers 15 residues. Trimming stripped 2 bases from V and 0 bases from J, with 9 bases between. Germline CDR1 reads SGHRS; CDR2 reads YFSETQ. CDR3 protein: CASSLAASSYNEQFF. In DNA, the CDR3 is TGCGCCAGCAGCTTAGCGGCCAGCTCCTACAATGAGCAGTTCTTC.

The chain carries TRBV18 and TRBJ2-4, with 8 positions matching TRBD2. Germline V gene lookup returns CDR1 KGHSH and CDR2 LQKENI. The CDR3 length is 19 residues. V shed 1 base, J shed 0 bases, and the junction held 11 bases outside the gene matches. CDR3 DNA sequence: TGTGCCAGCTCACCACGATTGGGACTAGGAGACATAGCCAAAAACATTCAGTACTTC. Residues: CASSPRLGLGDIAKNIQYF.

The chain combines TRBV5-1 with TRBJ2-7; 9 bases fit TRBD1. The CDR3 is 14 amino acids. Germline assignment: CDR1 SGHRS and CDR2 YFSETQ. After removal of 4 bases from V and 6 bases from J, the junction contained 8 bases not matched to a gene. The CDR3 DNA is TGCGCCAGCAGCCCTATGGGGACAGGGATCGAGCAGTACTTC. Translating gives CASSPMGTGIEQYF.

The rearrangement uses TRBV5-1 and TRBJ2-3, with 14 bases that match TRBD2. The germline V gene has CDR1 SGHRS and CDR2 YFSETQ. The CDR3 covers 16 residues. V was clipped by 5 bases and J by 4 bases; unmatched bases: 6. The DNA of the CDR3 is TGCGCCAGCAGTTTAGGACTAGCGGGAGGCCCAGATACGCAGTATTTT. Translated, it gives CASSLGLAGGPDTQYF.

The chain uses TRBV12-3 or TRBV12-4 and TRBJ1-4; D gene unclear. Deletions cut 5 bases from V and 1 base from J, with 5 bases between. This CDR3 contains 13 residues. This chain's CDR3 is CASSPITNEKLFF. The CDR3 coding sequence is TGTGCCAGCAGTCCTATAACTAATGAAAAACTGTTTTTT.

This clone was seen only a few times. The V call is TRBV3-1 (or the pseudogene TRBV3-2), the J call TRBJ2-7, with D hard to call. The CDR3 sequence is 12 residues long. The V gene's germline CDR1 is LGHDT and CDR2 YNNKEL (reference sequence). Trimming took 4 bases from V and 5 from J, leaving 9 bases between them. This chain's CDR3 is CASSLIEDEQYF. CDR3 in DNA: TGTGCCAGCAGCCTCATAGAAGACGAGCAGTACTTC.

A single count supports this clone. The chain recombines TRBV5-1 with TRBJ1-4; 10 nucleotides line up with TRBD1. Germline values: CDR1 SGHRS, CDR2 YFSETQ. V gave up 1 base and J gave up 8 bases; unmatched junction bases: 5. The CDR3 totals 15 residues. The CDR3 bases are TGCGCCAGCAGCTTGAGGACAGGGGGAGGAGAAAAACTGTTTTTT. Its translation is CASSLRTGGGEKLFF.

This clone turned up a few times. The gene calls are TRBV6-2 or TRBV6-3 and TRBJ2-7, with TRBD2 identical over 12 bases. V lost 3 bases and J lost 6; bases outside the gene matches: 9. CDR1 and CDR2 from the germline V gene are MNHEY and SVGEGT. CDR3 length equals 16 residues. The CDR3 DNA follows: TGTGCCAGCAGTTATCGAGGACTAGCGGGATTGGGCGAGCAGTACTTC. Protein product: CASSYRGLAGLGEQYF.

The chain's CDR3 is CASSTPQGRNEQFF. The CDR3 nucleotides read TGTGCCAGCAGTACCCCACAGGGGCGGAATGAGCAGTTCTTC. The chain joins TRBV28 to TRBJ2-1; TRBD1 aligns across 7 bases. This CDR3 has 14 residues. The J segment lost 7 bases and the V segment lost 5 bases, leaving 8 bases of the junction unmatched. Germline loops: CDR1 MDHEN, CDR2 SYDVKM.

The rearrangement joins TRBV4-3 to TRBJ1-5; TRBD1 is a possible D gene (5 bases). With 0 bases removed from V and 6 bases from J, the gap between germline ends came to 9 bases. This CDR3 comprises 14 residues. Germline CDR1 LGHNA, CDR2 YSLEER. The CDR3 loop is CASSQDSGGQPQHF. The CDR3, as DNA: TGCGCCAGCAGCCAAGATAGCGGGGGTCAGCCCCAGCATTTT.

The chain links TRBV28 to TRBJ1-4; 7 positions agree with TRBD1. The V gene end was trimmed by 5 bases and the J gene end by 8 bases; junction bases not matched to a gene: 11. This CDR3 contains 15 residues. Germline V gene sequence: CDR1 MDHEN, CDR2 SYDVKM. The CDR3 here is CASSTNRGSGEKLFF. The CDR3, as DNA: TGTGCCAGCAGTACCAACAGGGGATCGGGAGAAAAACTGTTTTTT.

The V and J genes are TRBV19 and TRBJ2-1; 7 bases map to TRBD2. Per germline, CDR1 LNHDA and CDR2 SQIVND (reference sequence). The CDR3 covers 11 residues. The CDR3 loop is CSTSVYNEQFF. CDR3 coding DNA: TGTTCTACTAGCGTTTACAATGAGCAGTTCTTC.

This chain joins TRBV7-2 and TRBJ2-1; TRBD2 matches at 7 bases. CDR3 size: 15 residues. Germline-derived CDR1 and CDR2 are SGHTA and FQGNSA. The junction had 8 bases not matched to a gene; V was cut back by 0 bases and J by 9 bases. In nucleotides, the CDR3 is TGTGCCAGCAGCTTAGCGGGAGGGCCCCCCAGTGAGCAGTTCTTC. This sequence encodes CASSLAGGPPSEQFF.

Note on this clone: Other DNA sequences in the sample encode the same CDR3. The chain uses TRBV6-2 or TRBV6-3 and TRBJ1-2; D possibly corresponds to TRBD1 (5 bases). V was pared by 5 bases and J by 4 bases, with 11 bases between. This CDR3 region has 13 residues. In germline, CDR1 is MNHEY, CDR2 SVGEGT. The CDR3 loop reads CASSLQGVYGYTF. The CDR3, as DNA: TGTGCCAGCAGTCTCCAGGGCGTCTATGGCTACACCTTC.

In this sample, this clone turned up once. This chain joins TRBV29-1 and TRBJ1-5; D uncertain. This CDR3 contains 12 residues. CDR1 is SQVTM and CDR2 is ANQGSEA in the germline V gene. The V gene lost 4 bases and the J gene lost 0 bases, with 4 bases spanning the gap. The CDR3 DNA reads as TGCAGCGTTGGCAGTAGCAATCAGCCCCAGCATTTT. Protein product: CSVGSSNQPQHF.

This chain links TRBV19 with TRBJ2-3; D may be TRBD2 (5 bases). Per germline, CDR1 LNHDA and CDR2 SQIVND (reference sequence). V was pared by 1 base and J by 0 bases, with 8 bases between. The CDR3 sequence is 15 residues long. The CDR3 reads CASSIGSGSTDTQYF. The DNA for the CDR3 is TGTGCCAGTAGTATAGGCAGCGGAAGCACAGATACGCAGTATTTT.

The V gene is TRBV7-3, the J gene TRBJ2-3, with a possible D match to TRBD1 (5 bases). Trimming shortened V by 5 bases and J by 0 bases, and 15 bases separated the two germline ends. CDR3 size: 16 residues. The germline gives CDR1 SGHTA, CDR2 FQGTGA. CDR3 nucleotide sequence: TGTGCCAGCAGCATCCAGGGCGATACTAGCACAGATACGCAGTATTTT. Its protein product is CASSIQGDTSTDTQYF.

The chain employs TRBV5-6 and TRBJ2-1, with D unclear. Trimming left V 0 bases short and J 7 bases short, with 11 bases between. This CDR3 is 14 amino acids long. The germline V gene encodes CDR1 SGHDT and CDR2 YYEEEE. CDR3 region: CASSLGRVGNEQFF. CDR3 nucleotides: TGTGCCAGCAGCTTGGGTCGGGTCGGGAATGAGCAGTTCTTC.

The V call is TRBV11-2, the J call TRBJ2-1, with TRBD1 matching 11 bases. The CDR3 runs to 17 residues. Germline trimming cut 5 bases from V and 5 bases from J; bases unmatched to any gene: 11. Looked up from germline, CDR1 is SGHAT and CDR2 is FQNNGV. The CDR3 protein is CASSPLWTGGGNNEQFF. CDR3 coding DNA: TGTGCCAGCAGCCCCCTTTGGACAGGGGGCGGGAACAATGAGCAGTTCTTC.

The chain is built from TRBV6-5 and TRBJ1-6, with 7 bases identical to TRBD1. The length of the CDR3 is 16 residues. Per the germline V gene, CDR1 is MNHEY and CDR2 is SVGAGI. The V and J ends lost 2 bases and 8 bases, in that order; junction bases with no gene match: 9. CDR3 coding DNA: TGTGCCAGCAGTTACAAACGGGGACAGTCAGATTCACCCCTCCACTTT. Protein sequence: CASSYKRGQSDSPLHF.

CDR3 coding DNA: TGTGCCAGCAGCTTATGGACAGGTCAAGATACGCAGTATTTT. The encoded protein is CASSLWTGQDTQYF. The J gene is TRBJ2-3, the V gene TRBV7-9; 7 nucleotides match TRBD1. Germline trimming cut 2 bases from V and 5 bases from J; bases unmatched to any gene: 4. This CDR3 comprises 14 residues. Germline V gene sequence: CDR1 SEHNR, CDR2 FQNEAQ (reference sequence).